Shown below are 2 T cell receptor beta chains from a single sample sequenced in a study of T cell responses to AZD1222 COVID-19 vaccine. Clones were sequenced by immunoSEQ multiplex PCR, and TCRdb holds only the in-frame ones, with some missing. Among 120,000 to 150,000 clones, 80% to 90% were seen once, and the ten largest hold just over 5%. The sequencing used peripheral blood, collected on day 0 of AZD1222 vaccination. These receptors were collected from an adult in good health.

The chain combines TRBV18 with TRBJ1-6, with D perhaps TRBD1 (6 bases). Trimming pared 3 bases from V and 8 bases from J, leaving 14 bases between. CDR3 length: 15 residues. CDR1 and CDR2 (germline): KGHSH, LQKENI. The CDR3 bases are TGTGCCAGCTCACCCAGTACAGGGCAGGATTCACCCCTCCACTTT. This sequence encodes CASSPSTGQDSPLHF.

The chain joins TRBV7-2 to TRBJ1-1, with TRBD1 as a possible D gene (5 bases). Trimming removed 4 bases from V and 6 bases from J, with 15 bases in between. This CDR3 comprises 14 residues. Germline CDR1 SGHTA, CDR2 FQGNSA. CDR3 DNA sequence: TGTGCCAGCAGCTCCTTTGGGGGGGTCGCTGAAGCTTTCTTT. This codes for CASSSFGGVAEAFF.